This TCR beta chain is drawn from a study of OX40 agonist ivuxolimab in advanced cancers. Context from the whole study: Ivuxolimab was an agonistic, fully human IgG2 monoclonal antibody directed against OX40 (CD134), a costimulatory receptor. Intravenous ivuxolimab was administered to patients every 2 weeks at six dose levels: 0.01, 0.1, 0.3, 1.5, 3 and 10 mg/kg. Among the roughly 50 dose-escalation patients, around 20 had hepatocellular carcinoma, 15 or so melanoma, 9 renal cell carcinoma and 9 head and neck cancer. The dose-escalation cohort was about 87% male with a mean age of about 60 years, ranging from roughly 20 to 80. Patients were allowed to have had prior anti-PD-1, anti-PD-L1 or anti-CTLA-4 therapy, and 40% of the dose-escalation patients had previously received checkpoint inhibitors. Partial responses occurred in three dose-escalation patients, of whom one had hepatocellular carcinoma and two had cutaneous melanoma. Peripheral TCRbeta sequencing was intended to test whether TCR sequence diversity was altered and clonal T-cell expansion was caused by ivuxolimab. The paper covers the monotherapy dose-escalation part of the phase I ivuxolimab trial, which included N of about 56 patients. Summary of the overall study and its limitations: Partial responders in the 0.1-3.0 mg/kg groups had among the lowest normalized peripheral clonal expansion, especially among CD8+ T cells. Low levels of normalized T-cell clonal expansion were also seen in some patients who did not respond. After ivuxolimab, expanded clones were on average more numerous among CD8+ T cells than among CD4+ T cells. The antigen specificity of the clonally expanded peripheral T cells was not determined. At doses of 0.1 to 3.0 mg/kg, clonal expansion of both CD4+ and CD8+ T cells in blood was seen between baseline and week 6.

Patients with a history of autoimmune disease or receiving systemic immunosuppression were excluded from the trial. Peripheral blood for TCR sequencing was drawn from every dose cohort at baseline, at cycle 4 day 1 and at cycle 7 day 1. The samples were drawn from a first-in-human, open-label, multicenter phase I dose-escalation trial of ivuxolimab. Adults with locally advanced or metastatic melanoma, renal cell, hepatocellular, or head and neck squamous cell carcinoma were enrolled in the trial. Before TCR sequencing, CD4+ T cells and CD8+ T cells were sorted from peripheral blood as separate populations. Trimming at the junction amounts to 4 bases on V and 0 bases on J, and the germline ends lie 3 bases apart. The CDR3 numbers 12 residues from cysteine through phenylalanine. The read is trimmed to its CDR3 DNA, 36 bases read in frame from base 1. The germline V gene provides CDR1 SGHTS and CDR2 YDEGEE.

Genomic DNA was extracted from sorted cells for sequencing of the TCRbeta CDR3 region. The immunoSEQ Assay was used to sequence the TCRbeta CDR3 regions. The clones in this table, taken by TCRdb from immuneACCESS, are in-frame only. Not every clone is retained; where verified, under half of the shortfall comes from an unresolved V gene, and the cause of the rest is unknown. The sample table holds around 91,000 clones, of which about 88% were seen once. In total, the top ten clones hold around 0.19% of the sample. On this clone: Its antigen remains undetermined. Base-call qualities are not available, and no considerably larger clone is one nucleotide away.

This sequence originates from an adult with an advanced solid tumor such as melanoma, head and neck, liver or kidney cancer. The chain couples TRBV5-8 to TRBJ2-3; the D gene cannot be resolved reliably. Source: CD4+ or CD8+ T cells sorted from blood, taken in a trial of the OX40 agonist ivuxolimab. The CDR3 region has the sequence CASSPSTDTQYF. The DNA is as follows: TGTGCCAGCAGCCCCAGCACAGATACGCAGTATTTT.